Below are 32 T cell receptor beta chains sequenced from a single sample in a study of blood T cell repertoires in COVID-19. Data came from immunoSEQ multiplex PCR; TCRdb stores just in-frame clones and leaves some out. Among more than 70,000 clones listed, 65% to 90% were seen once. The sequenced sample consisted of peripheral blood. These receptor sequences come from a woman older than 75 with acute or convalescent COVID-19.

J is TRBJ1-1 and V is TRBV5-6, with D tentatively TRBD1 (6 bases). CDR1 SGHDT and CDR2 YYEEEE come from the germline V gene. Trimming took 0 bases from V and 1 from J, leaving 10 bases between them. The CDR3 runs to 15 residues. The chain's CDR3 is CASSLAGAGNTEAFF. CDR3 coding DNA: TGTGCCAGCAGCTTGGCAGGGGCCGGGAACACTGAAGCTTTCTTT.

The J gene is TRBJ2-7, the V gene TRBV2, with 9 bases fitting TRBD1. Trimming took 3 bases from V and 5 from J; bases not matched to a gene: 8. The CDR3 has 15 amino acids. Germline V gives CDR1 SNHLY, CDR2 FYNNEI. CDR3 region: CASSELRDRVDEQYF. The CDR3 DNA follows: TGTGCCAGCAGTGAGCTTAGGGACAGGGTGGACGAGCAGTACTTC.

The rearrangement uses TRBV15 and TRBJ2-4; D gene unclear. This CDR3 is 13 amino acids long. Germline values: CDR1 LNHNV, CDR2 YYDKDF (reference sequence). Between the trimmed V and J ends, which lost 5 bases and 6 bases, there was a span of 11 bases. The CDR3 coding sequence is TGTGCCACCAGCCCTCTCCCCAGAAACATTCAGTACTTC. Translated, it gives CATSPLPRNIQYF.

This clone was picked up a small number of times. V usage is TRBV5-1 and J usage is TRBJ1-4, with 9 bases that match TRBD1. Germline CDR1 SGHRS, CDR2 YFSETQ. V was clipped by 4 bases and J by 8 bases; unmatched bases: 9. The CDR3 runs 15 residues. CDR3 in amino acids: CASSTRGQGGEKLFF. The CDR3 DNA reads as TGCGCCAGCAGCACCAGGGGACAGGGAGGAGAAAAACTGTTTTTT.

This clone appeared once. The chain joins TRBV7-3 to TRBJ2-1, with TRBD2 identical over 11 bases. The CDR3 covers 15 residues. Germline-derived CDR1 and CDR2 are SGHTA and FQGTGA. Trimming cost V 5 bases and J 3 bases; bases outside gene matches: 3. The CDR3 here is CASSVTSGGYNEQFF. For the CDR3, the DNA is TGTGCCAGCAGCGTCACTAGCGGGGGCTACAATGAGCAGTTCTTC.

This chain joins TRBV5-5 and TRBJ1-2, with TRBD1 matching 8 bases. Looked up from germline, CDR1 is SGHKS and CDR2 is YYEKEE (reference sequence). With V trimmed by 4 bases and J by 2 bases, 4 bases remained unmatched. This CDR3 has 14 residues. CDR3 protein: CASSQRQGNYGYTF. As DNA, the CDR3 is TGTGCCAGCAGCCAGAGACAGGGGAACTATGGCTACACCTTC. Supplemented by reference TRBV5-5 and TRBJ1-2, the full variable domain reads DAGVTQSPTHLIKTRGQQVTLRCSPISGHKSVSWYQQVLGQGPQFIFQYYEKEERGRGNFPDRFSARQFPNYSSELNVNALLLGDSALYLCASSQRQGNYGYTFGSGTRLTVV.

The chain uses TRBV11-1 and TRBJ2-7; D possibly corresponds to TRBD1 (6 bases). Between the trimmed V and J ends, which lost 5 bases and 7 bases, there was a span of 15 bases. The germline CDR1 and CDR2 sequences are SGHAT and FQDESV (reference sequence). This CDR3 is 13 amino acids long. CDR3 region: CASSQGRGLEQYF. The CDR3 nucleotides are TGTGCCAGCAGCCAAGGCAGGGGCCTAGAGCAGTACTTC.

This chain's CDR3 is CASSAGQGANEKLFF. CDR3 sequence (DNA): TGTGCCAGCAGTGCGGGACAGGGAGCTAATGAAAAACTGTTTTTT. The V and J genes are TRBV2 and TRBJ1-4, with 9 bases lining up with TRBD1. V lost 4 bases and J lost 3; bases outside the gene matches: 3. The CDR3 is made up of 15 amino acids. Germline assignment: CDR1 SNHLY and CDR2 FYNNEI. Filled out from reference TRBV2 and TRBJ1-4, the complete variable domain reads EPEVTQTPSHQVTQMGQEVILRCVPISNHLYFYWYRQILGQKVEFLVSFYNNEISEKSEIFDDQFSVERPDGSNFTLKIRSTKLEDSAMYFCASSAGQGANEKLFFGSGTQLSVL.

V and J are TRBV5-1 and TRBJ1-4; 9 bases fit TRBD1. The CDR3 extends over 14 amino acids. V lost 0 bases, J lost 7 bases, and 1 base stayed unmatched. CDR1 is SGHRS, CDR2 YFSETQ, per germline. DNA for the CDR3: TGCGCCAGCAGCTTGGAGGACAGGGGTGAAAAACTGTTTTTT. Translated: CASSLEDRGEKLFF.

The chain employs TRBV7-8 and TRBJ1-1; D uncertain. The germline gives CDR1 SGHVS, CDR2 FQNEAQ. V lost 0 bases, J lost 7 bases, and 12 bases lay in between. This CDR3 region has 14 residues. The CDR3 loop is CASSLAADLFEAFF. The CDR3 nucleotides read TGTGCCAGCAGCTTAGCCGCGGATCTGTTTGAAGCTTTCTTT. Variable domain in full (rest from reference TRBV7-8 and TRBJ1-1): GAGVSQSPRYKVAKRGQDVALRCDPISGHVSLFWYQQALGQGPEFLTYFQNEAQLDKSGLPSDRFFAERPEGSVSTLKIQRTQQEDSAVYLCASSLAADLFEAFFGQGTRLTVV.

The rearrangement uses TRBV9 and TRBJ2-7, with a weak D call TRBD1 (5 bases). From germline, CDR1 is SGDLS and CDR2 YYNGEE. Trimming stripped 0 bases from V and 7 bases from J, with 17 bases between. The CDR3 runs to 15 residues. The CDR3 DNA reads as TGTGCCAGCAGCGTAGAAGGGGTCAGCGCTAGTGAGCAGTACTTC. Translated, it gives CASSVEGVSASEQYF.

The CDR3 loop is CASSTQGGSFSGNTIYF. Here the CDR3 DNA reads TGTGCCAGCAGCACCCAGGGAGGGTCCTTCTCTGGAAACACCATATATTTT. This chain uses TRBV7-6 with TRBJ1-3, with D perhaps matching TRBD1 (5 bases). Germline V lookup: CDR1 SGHVS, CDR2 FNYEAQ. Deletions cut 5 bases from V and 0 bases from J, with 17 bases between. The CDR3 consists of 17 residues.

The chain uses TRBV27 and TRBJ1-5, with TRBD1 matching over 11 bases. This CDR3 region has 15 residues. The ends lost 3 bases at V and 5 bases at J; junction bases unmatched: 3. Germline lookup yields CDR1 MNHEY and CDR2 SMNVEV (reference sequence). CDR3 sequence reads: CASSLGQGGYQPQHF. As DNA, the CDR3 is TGTGCCAGCAGTTTGGGACAGGGGGGTTATCAGCCCCAGCATTTT.

CDR3 region: CASSYSPGTYEQYF. DNA of the CDR3: TGTGCCAGCAGTTACTCACCCGGGACCTACGAGCAGTACTTC. The V call is TRBV6-5, the J call TRBJ2-7, with a possible D match to TRBD2 (5 bases). The CDR3 runs to 14 residues. Germline V gene lookup returns CDR1 MNHEY and CDR2 SVGAGI. The V gene lost 0 bases and the J gene lost 2 bases, with 8 bases spanning the gap.

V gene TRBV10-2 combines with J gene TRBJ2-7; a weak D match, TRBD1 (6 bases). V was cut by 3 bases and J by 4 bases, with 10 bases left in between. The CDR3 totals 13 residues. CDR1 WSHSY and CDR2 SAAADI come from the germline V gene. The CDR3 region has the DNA TGCGCCAGCAGTGAAGGAGGACAGTACGAGCAGTACTTC. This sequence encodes CASSEGGQYEQYF.

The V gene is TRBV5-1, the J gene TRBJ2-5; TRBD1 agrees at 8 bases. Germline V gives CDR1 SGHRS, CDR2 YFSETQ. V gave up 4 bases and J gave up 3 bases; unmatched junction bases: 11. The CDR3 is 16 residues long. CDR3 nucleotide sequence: TGCGCCAGCAGCCCAGGAACGGGACAGGCGGAAGAGACCCAGTACTTC. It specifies CASSPGTGQAEETQYF.

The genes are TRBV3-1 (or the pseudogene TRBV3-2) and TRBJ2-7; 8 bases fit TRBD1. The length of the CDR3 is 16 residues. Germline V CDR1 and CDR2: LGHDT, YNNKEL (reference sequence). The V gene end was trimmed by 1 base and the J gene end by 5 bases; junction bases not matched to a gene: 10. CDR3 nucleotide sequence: TGTGCCAGCAGCCAAGGGCAGACAGGGGCGAGGAACGAGCAGTACTTC. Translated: CASSQGQTGARNEQYF.

For the CDR3, the DNA is TGTGCCAGCAAACGGACAGGTAGCGACTACACCTTC. Translated, it gives CASKRTGSDYTF. V and J are TRBV6-5 and TRBJ1-2, with 7 bases matching TRBD1. The ends lost 7 bases at V and 10 bases at J; junction bases unmatched: 9. CDR1 MNHEY and CDR2 SVGAGI come from the germline V gene. This CDR3 is 12 amino acids long.

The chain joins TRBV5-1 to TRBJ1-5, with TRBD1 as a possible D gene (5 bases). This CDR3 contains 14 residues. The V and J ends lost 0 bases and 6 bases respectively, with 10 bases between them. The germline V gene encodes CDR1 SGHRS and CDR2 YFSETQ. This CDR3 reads CASSLAFDSQPQHF. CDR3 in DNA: TGCGCCAGCAGCTTGGCGTTCGACAGTCAGCCCCAGCATTTT.

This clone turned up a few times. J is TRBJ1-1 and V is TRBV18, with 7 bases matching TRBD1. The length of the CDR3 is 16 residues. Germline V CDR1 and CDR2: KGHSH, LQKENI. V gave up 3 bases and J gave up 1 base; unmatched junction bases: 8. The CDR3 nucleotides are TGTGCCAGCTCACCTTGGACAGGCCGAGAGAACACTGAAGCTTTCTTT. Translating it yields CASSPWTGRENTEAFF.

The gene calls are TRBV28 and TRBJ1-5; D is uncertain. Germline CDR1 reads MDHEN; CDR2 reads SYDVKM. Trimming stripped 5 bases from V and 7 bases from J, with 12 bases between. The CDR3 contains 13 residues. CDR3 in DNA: TGTGCCAGCAGTACTATAAGTGGGCAGCCCCAGCATTTT. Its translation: CASSTISGQPQHF.

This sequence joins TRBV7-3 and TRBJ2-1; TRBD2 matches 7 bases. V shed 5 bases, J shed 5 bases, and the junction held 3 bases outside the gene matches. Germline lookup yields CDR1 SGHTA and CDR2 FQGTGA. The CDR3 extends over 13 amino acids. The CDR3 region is CASSPGLNNEQFF. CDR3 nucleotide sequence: TGTGCCAGCAGCCCGGGACTAAACAATGAGCAGTTCTTC.

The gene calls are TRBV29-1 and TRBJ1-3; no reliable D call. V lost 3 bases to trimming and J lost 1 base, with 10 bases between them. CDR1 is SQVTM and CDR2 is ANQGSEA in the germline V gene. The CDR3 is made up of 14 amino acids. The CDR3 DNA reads TGCAGCGTTGAGTCTGGAGGTTCTGGAAACACCATATATTTT. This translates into CSVESGGSGNTIYF.

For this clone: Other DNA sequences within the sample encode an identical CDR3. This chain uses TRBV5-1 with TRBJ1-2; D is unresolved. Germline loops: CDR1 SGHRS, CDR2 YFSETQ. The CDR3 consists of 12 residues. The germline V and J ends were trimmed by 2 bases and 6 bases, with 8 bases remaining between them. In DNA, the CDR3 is TGCGCCAGCAGCTTAGCGGGGAATGGCTACACCTTC. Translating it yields CASSLAGNGYTF. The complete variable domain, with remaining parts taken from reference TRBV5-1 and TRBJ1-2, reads KAGVTQTPRYLIKTRGQQVTLSCSPISGHRSVSWYQQTPGQGLQFLFEYFSETQRNKGNFPGRFSGRQFSNSRSEMNVSTLELGDSALYLCASSLAGNGYTFGSGTRLTVV.

The CDR3 protein is CASSLNFMTSGGTYEQYF. The DNA for the CDR3 is TGCGCCAGCAGCCTAAATTTTATGACTAGCGGGGGGACCTACGAGCAGTACTTC. The chain carries TRBV5-1 and TRBJ2-7; 13 bases match TRBD2. The CDR3 contains 18 residues. With V trimmed by 4 bases and J by 2 bases, 12 bases remained unmatched. Germline V gene sequence: CDR1 SGHRS, CDR2 YFSETQ.

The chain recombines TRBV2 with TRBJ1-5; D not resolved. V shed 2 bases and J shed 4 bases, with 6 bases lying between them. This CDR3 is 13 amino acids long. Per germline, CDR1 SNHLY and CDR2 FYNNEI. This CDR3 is CASSEIRNQPQHF. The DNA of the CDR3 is TGTGCCAGCAGTGAAATACGGAATCAGCCCCAGCATTTT. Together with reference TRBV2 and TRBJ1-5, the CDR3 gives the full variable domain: EPEVTQTPSHQVTQMGQEVILRCVPISNHLYFYWYRQILGQKVEFLVSFYNNEISEKSEIFDDQFSVERPDGSNFTLKIRSTKLEDSAMYFCASSEIRNQPQHFGDGTRLSIL.

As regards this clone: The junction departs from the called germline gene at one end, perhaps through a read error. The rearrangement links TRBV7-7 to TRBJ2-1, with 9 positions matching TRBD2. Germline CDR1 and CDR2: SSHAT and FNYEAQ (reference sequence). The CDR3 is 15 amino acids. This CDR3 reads CASSLFAGGYNEQFF. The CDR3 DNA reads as TGTGCTAGCAGCCTTTTTGCGGGGGGGTACAATGAGCAGTTCTTC.

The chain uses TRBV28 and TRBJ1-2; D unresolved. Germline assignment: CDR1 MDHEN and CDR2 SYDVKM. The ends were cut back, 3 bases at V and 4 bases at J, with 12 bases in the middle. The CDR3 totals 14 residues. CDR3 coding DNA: TGTGCCAGCAGTTTGTCTAATCGGAGCTATGGCTACACCTTC. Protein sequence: CASSLSNRSYGYTF.

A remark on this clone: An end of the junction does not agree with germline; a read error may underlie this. Here the CDR3 DNA reads TGTGCCACCAGCAGGGACCGACTAGCATGGGCCAAAAACATTCAGTACTTT. Residues: CATSRDRLAWAKNIQYF. This chain uses TRBV15 with TRBJ2-4, with 7 bases identical to TRBD2. Germline CDR1 is LNHNV and CDR2 is YYDKDF (reference sequence). This CDR3 has 17 amino acids.

The CDR3 loop is CASSSGEAGELFF. The CDR3 DNA follows: TGTGCCAGCAGTTCCGGGGAGGCCGGGGAGCTGTTTTTT. The chain links TRBV7-6 to TRBJ2-2; tentatively, D is TRBD2 (6 bases). Germline values: CDR1 SGHVS, CDR2 FNYEAQ. V shed 6 bases and J shed 6 bases, with 11 bases lying between them. The CDR3 extends over 13 amino acids.

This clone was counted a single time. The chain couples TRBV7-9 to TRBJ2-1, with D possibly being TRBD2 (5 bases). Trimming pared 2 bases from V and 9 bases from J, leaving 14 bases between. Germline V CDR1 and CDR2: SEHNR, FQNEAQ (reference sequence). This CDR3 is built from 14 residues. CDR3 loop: CASSLPTRASEQFF. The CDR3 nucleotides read TGTGCCAGCAGCTTACCCACTAGGGCCAGTGAGCAGTTCTTC.

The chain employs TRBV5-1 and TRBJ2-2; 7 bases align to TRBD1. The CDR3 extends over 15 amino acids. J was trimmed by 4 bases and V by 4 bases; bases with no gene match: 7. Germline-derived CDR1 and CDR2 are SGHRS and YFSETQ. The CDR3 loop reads CASSQTGQSTGELFF. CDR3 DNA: TGCGCCAGCAGCCAGACGGGACAGAGCACCGGGGAGCTGTTTTTT.